A single sample is the source of the 9 T cell receptor beta chains below, sequenced in a study of blood T cells in healthy people across ages (dated by TCRdb to between 2015 and 2016). Receptors were amplified or captured by 5' RACE. The reads were generated on an Illumina HiSeq 2500. A second about 7 to 11 cycle PCR used a sample-barcoded 5' primer and a J-beta primer mix. TCRdb reran the public reads through fastp at Q25 and MiXCR, keeping productive beta chains. For every CDR3 protein sequence, its rows merge into one entry that carries the most common genes and DNA. This sample has roughly 680,000 distinct CDR3 sequences in its table, and around 50% of those were observed once. Clones ranked in the top ten supply roughly 14% of the sample. The specimen sequenced was blood. These receptors came from a woman at least 80 years old in good health.

This clonotype was seen ten or more times. The chain couples TRBV3-1 to TRBJ2-1; tentatively, D is TRBD2 (5 bases). The germline gives CDR1 LGHDT, CDR2 YNNKEL (reference sequence). V lost 0 bases and J lost 2, with 8 bases in between. The CDR3 has 15 amino acids. The CDR3 spells CASSQEASPYNEQFF. CDR3 in DNA: TGTGCCAGCAGCCAAGAGGCTAGCCCCTACAATGAGCAGTTCTTC.

This clonotype was observed a few times. The chain employs TRBV4-1 and TRBJ2-3; 9 bases are shared with TRBD1. Germline CDR1 and CDR2: MGHRA and YSYEKL. V shed 3 bases and J 4 bases; nucleotides not matched to a gene: 5. The CDR3 contains 15 residues. CDR3 in DNA: TGCGCCAGCAGCCATTCCGGGACAGGGTCAGATACGCAGTATTTT. It encodes CASSHSGTGSDTQYF.

Remarks on this clonotype: A much larger clonotype is one base distant, so this may be a read error. The gene calls are TRBV2 and TRBJ2-3; D gene unclear. CDR1 and CDR2 (germline): SNHLY, FYNNEI. CDR3 length: 12 residues. The V and J ends lost 8 bases and 2 bases respectively, with 8 bases between them. For the CDR3, the DNA is TGTGCCAGCGGTCCTTTCACAGATACGCAGTATTTT. It yields the protein CASGPFTDTQYF. Full variable domain (remainder filled in from reference TRBV2 and TRBJ2-3): EPEVTQTPSHQVTQMGQEVILRCVPISNHLYFYWYRQILGQKVEFLVSFYNNEISEKSEIFDDQFSVERPDGSNFTLKIRSTKLEDSAMYFCASGPFTDTQYFGPGTRLTVL.

In this sample, this clonotype turned up a few times. One end of the junction fails to match germline, which may point to a read error. This sequence joins TRBV5-1 and TRBJ1-1, with no clear D. Germline CDR1 is SGHRS and CDR2 is YFSETQ. The CDR3 consists of 13 residues. The CDR3 region has the DNA TGTGCCAGCAGCTTAGTTCTGAACACTGAAGCTTTCTTT. This sequence encodes CASSLVLNTEAFF.

Worth noting for this clonotype: The junction departs from the called germline gene at one end, perhaps through a read error. V and J are TRBV28 and TRBJ2-3; a weak D match, TRBD1 (5 bases). The CDR3 spans 14 residues. The germline V gene has CDR1 MDHEN and CDR2 SYDVKM. Here the CDR3 reads CASSRADTTGTQYF. The CDR3 region has the DNA TGTGCCAGCAGTCGGGCGGACACCACAGGTACGCAGTATTTT.

This clonotype has at least ten counts. This chain uses TRBV5-1 with TRBJ1-2, with D possibly matching TRBD1 (6 bases). The V gene lost 4 bases and the J gene lost 2 bases, with 12 bases spanning the gap. CDR3 size: 14 residues. In germline, CDR1 is SGHRS, CDR2 YFSETQ. DNA for the CDR3: TGCGCCAGCAGCACTGGGACAACCAACTATGGCTACACCTTC. Its protein product is CASSTGTTNYGYTF.

J is TRBJ2-1 and V is TRBV12-3 or TRBV12-4, with TRBD2 matching 9 bases. The CDR3 consists of 16 residues. J was trimmed by 6 bases and V by 5 bases; bases with no gene match: 11. The CDR3 here is CASSDPGSGGSNEQFF. In nucleotides, the CDR3 is TGTGCCAGCAGTGATCCTGGTAGCGGGGGAAGCAATGAGCAGTTCTTC.

This chain uses TRBV14 with TRBJ1-4, with TRBD1 as a possible D gene (5 bases). The V end was cut by 1 base, the J end by 5 bases, with 14 bases between. The CDR3 has 16 amino acids. Germline CDR1 SGHDN, CDR2 FVKESK. The CDR3 DNA follows: TGTGCCAGCAGCCAAGTCCAGGGACTGTCAAATGAAAAACTGTTTTTT. Translated: CASSQVQGLSNEKLFF.

This sequence joins TRBV15 and TRBJ2-1; D is unclear. The CDR3 runs 13 residues. V lost 5 bases and J lost 8, with 13 bases in between. In germline, CDR1 is LNHNV, CDR2 YYDKDF (reference sequence). The CDR3 is CATSGYVVDEQFF. CDR3 bases: TGTGCCACCAGCGGATACGTGGTTGATGAGCAGTTCTTC.